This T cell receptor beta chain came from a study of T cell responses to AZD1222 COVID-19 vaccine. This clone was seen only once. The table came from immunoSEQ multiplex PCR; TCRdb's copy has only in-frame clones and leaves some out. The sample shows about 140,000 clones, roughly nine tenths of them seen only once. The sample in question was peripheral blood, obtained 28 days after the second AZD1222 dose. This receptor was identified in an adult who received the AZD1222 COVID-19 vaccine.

This chain's CDR3 is CASSSQAGRNEQYF. DNA for the CDR3: TGTGCCAGCAGTTCACAAGCGGGTCGGAACGAGCAGTACTTC. This chain uses TRBV6-2 or TRBV6-3 with TRBJ2-7; TRBD2 is a possible D gene (6 bases). There are 14 residues in the CDR3. Germline assignment: CDR1 MNHEY and CDR2 SVGEGT. V was clipped by 4 bases and J by 5 bases, with 15 bases between them.